The clone carrying this T cell receptor beta chain has just a few counts. Its antigen is not identified. Trimming removed 6 bases from V and 3 bases from J, with 14 bases in between. CDR1 is KGHSH, CDR2 LQKENI, per germline. The CDR3 length is 15 residues. The data were produced by immunoSEQ multiplex PCR, yet TCRdb's version contains in-frame clones alone and is incomplete. The data contain about 100,000 clones, more than 90% of them seen just once; the ten biggest clones take up 0.14% to 0.15%. This specimen comes from a study of siplizumab effects on memory and regulatory T cells. Study-wide results and limits: Naive T cells appeared more diverse than memory cells and seemed to be major alloresponse contributors.

Sequenced input: CD4+ T cells sorted from blood. This chain links TRBV18 with TRBJ2-2, with D perhaps matching TRBD1 (6 bases). This sequence originates from a human donor in good health. CDR3 amino acids: CASSPRQDYTGELFF. The CDR3 bases are TGTGCCAGCTCGCCGAGACAGGATTACACCGGGGAGCTGTTTTTT.